This T cell receptor beta chain was documented in a study of cytomegalovirus exposure and HLA in healthy donors. Regarding the study as a whole: For most subjects, TCR beta sequences were reported to predict HLA-A and HLA-B alleles with accuracy. HLA alleles showed associations with some 15,000 TCR beta sequences in a later analysis, at a 0.05 false discovery rate. TCR beta V segments were, for the most part, productive about 87% or about 30% of the time in an earlier analysis.

V lost 2 bases and J lost 6; bases outside the gene matches: 1. In germline, CDR1 is LNHDA, CDR2 SQIVND (reference sequence). The CDR3 covers 13 residues. On this clone: Its antigen remains unidentified.

The PCR contained 60 Vbeta and 13 Jbeta primers. TCRdb's table, derived via immunoSEQ multiplex PCR, lists solely in-frame clones and lacks some. The table lists about 280,000 clones, 70% to 90% of them singletons. Sequenced input: PBMCs. The rearrangement joins TRBV19 to TRBJ2-1; 7 bases are a match to TRBD1. This sequence originates from a woman between 18 and 29 years old in good health and CMV-seronegative. CDR3 protein: CASSISGGNEQFF. In nucleotides, the CDR3 is TGTGCCAGTAGTATATCAGGGGGCAATGAGCAGTTCTTC.